Each of the 21 T cell receptor beta chains below was sequenced from the same sample in a study of CD8+CD57+ T cells in acquired aplastic anemia. The template used for profiling TCR beta VDJ and CDR3 was genomic DNA. TCRdb re-called the reads through MiXCR, storing one row per CDR3 protein. The sample carries some 150,000 distinct CDR3 sequences, less than 45% recorded once. Sequences were obtained from sorted CD4+, CD8+, or CD8+CD57+ T cells (not recorded which) from PBMCs. These TCRs come from a human donor in good health, serving as a control.

In its sample, this clonotype was seen many times. The V gene is TRBV20-1, the J gene TRBJ2-7, with D tentatively TRBD2 (5 bases). V was clipped by 5 bases and J by 2 bases, with 16 bases between them. Per germline, CDR1 DFQATT and CDR2 SNEGSKA (reference sequence). CDR3 length equals 14 residues. Written as DNA, the CDR3 is TGCAGTGCTGCCGGCGGGCCAACCGCCTACGAGCAGTACTTC. Its translation: CSAAGGPTAYEQYF.

The V and J genes are TRBV24-1 and TRBJ1-5; maybe TRBD1 (6 bases). CDR3 length: 16 amino acids. V dropped 5 bases and J dropped 7 bases, with 20 bases sitting between them. From germline, CDR1 is KGHDR and CDR2 SFDVKD. The CDR3 loop is CATSVGGEQGYQPQHF. The CDR3 bases are TGTGCCACCAGTGTGGGTGGGGAACAGGGTTACCAGCCCCAGCATTTT.

With regard to this clonotype: A junction end diverges from the germline sequence, so it may reflect a read error. This chain links TRBV7-6 with TRBJ1-3, with D tentatively TRBD1 (5 bases). This CDR3 comprises 16 residues. Germline CDR1 is SGHVS and CDR2 is FNYEAQ. DNA for the CDR3: TGTGCCAGCAGCTTAGGGCCAGGGCAAACTGGAAGCACCATATATTTT. Translated, it gives CASSLGPGQTGSTIYF. Variable domain in full (rest from reference TRBV7-6 and TRBJ1-3): GAGVSQSPRYKVTKRGQDVALRCDPISGHVSLYWYRQALGQGPEFLTYFNYEAQQDKSGLPNDRFSAERPEGSISTLTIQRTEQRDSAMYRCASSLGPGQTGSTIYFGEGSWLTVV.

CDR3 sequence: CASSSGVFGPGDTQYF. The CDR3 region has the DNA TGCGCCAGCAGCAGCGGTGTTTTCGGCCCAGGAGATACGCAGTATTTT. The chain carries TRBV5-1 and TRBJ2-3, with D possibly being TRBD2 (5 bases). Germline values: CDR1 SGHRS, CDR2 YFSETQ. This CDR3 has 16 amino acids. Trimming took off 4 bases at V and 5 bases at J, with 20 bases between the two ends. The full variable domain, with the rest looked up from reference TRBV5-1 and TRBJ2-3, is KAGVTQTPRYLIKTRGQQVTLSCSPISGHRSVSWYQQTPGQGLQFLFEYFSETQRNKGNFPGRFSGRQFSNSRSEMNVSTLELGDSALYLCASSSGVFGPGDTQYFGPGTRLTVL.

This clonotype was detected only a few times. The chain carries TRBV18 and TRBJ1-2, with no clear D. The CDR3 has 16 amino acids. Trimming took 4 bases from V and 7 from J, leaving 22 bases between them. Germline V lookup: CDR1 KGHSH, CDR2 LQKENI. CDR3 in amino acids: CASSLREQTVLGGYTF. The CDR3 DNA reads as TGTGCCAGCTCACTACGAGAGCAGACCGTTCTGGGTGGCTACACCTTC. Together with reference TRBV18 and TRBJ1-2, the CDR3 gives the full variable domain: NAGVMQNPRHLVRRRGQEARLRCSPMKGHSHVYWYRQLPEEGLKFMVYLQKENIIDESGMPKERFSAEFPKEGPSILRIQQVVRGDSAAYFCASSLREQTVLGGYTFGSGTRLTVV.

This clonotype appeared many times. The rearrangement uses TRBV19 and TRBJ1-3; D unclear. Germline CDR1 LNHDA, CDR2 SQIVND (reference sequence). Trimming left V 7 bases short and J 8 bases short, with 15 bases between. The CDR3 extends over 13 amino acids. CDR3 region: CASKRTREDTIYF. Written as DNA, the CDR3 is TGTGCCAGTAAAAGGACGAGGGAGGACACCATATATTTT. The variable domain in full, with the rest retrieved from reference TRBV19 and TRBJ1-3, is DGGITQSPKYLFRKEGQNVTLSCEQNLNHDAMYWYRQDPGQGLRLIYYSQIVNDFQKGDIAEGYSVSREKKESFPLTVTSAQKNPTAFYLCASKRTREDTIYFGEGSWLTVV.

The chain employs TRBV15 and TRBJ2-7, with 7 positions matching TRBD1. Germline V gene lookup returns CDR1 LNHNV and CDR2 YYDKDF (reference sequence). After removal of 9 bases from V and 2 bases from J, the junction contained 10 bases not matched to a gene. This CDR3 spans 14 amino acids. The CDR3: CATAKGQTPYEQYF. The CDR3 nucleotides are TGTGCCACTGCGAAGGGACAGACTCCCTACGAGCAGTACTTC.

The J gene is TRBJ1-1, the V gene TRBV11-2; tentatively, D is TRBD1 (5 bases). Trimming pared 5 bases from V and 5 bases from J, leaving 15 bases between. CDR1 is SGHAT and CDR2 is FQNNGV in the germline V gene. The CDR3 loop spans 14 amino acids. CDR3 sequence reads: CASSPGHLGTEAFF. The CDR3 region has the DNA TGTGCCAGCAGCCCTGGACACCTGGGTACTGAAGCTTTCTTT.

This clonotype has ten or more counts. The V gene is TRBV2, the J gene TRBJ2-7; 14 bases match TRBD2. The CDR3 has 16 amino acids. CDR1 is SNHLY and CDR2 is FYNNEI in the germline V gene. After removal of 4 bases from V and 4 bases from J, the junction contained 6 bases not matched to a gene. CDR3 sequence reads: CASSAGTSGSGYEQYF. The CDR3 DNA sequence: TGTGCCAGCAGTGCAGGGACTAGCGGGAGTGGTTACGAGCAGTACTTC. The full variable domain, its missing parts supplied by reference TRBV2 and TRBJ2-7, is EPEVTQTPSHQVTQMGQEVILRCVPISNHLYFYWYRQILGQKVEFLVSFYNNEISEKSEIFDDQFSVERPDGSNFTLKIRSTKLEDSAMYFCASSAGTSGSGYEQYFGPGTRLTVT.

At least ten counts were recorded for this clonotype. This chain connects TRBV5-4 to TRBJ1-2, with 9 bases that match TRBD1. J lost 7 bases, V lost 0 bases, and 4 bases had no gene match. CDR1 and CDR2 (germline): SGHNT, YYREEE (reference sequence). CDR3 size: 14 residues. CDR3 sequence: CASSLAGQGFGYTF. In nucleotides, the CDR3 is TGTGCCAGCAGCTTGGCGGGACAGGGCTTTGGCTACACCTTC.

The gene calls are TRBV9 and TRBJ2-7; D gene uncertain. The germline V gene has CDR1 SGDLS and CDR2 YYNGEE. CDR3 length equals 14 residues. V lost 4 bases to trimming and J lost 4 bases, with 15 bases between them. CDR3 nucleotide sequence: TGTGCCAGCAGCCCTTCCGGGCGTATGTACGAGCAGTACTTC. Its protein product is CASSPSGRMYEQYF.

This clonotype was detected many times. The chain couples TRBV10-3 to TRBJ2-1, with 8 positions matching TRBD1. Germline CDR1 ENHRY, CDR2 SYGVKD. The CDR3 has 15 amino acids. Germline trimming cut 6 bases from V and 5 bases from J; bases unmatched to any gene: 9. CDR3 residues: CAIRQNRDRNNEQFF. The DNA of the CDR3 is TGTGCCATCAGACAGAACCGGGACAGGAACAATGAGCAGTTCTTC.

The sample holds a few counts of this clonotype. The rearrangement uses TRBV29-1 and TRBJ1-1; D possibly corresponds to TRBD1 (5 bases). The length of the CDR3 is 13 residues. Trimming stripped 7 bases from V and 11 bases from J, with 23 bases between. Looked up from germline, CDR1 is SQVTM and CDR2 is ANQGSEA. The CDR3 loop reads CSAQPDGTAWAFF. Written as DNA, the CDR3 is TGCAGCGCCCAACCAGACGGGACGGCGTGGGCTTTCTTT.

Notes on this clonotype: The junction departs from germline at one end; a sequencing error may be responsible. This rearrangement joins TRBV7-7 to TRBJ2-5; D call uncertain. From germline, CDR1 is SSHAT and CDR2 FNYEAQ (reference sequence). This CDR3 has 14 amino acids. CDR3 in DNA: TGTGCTAGCAGCTTAGCAGGTCTGGGAGAGACCCAGTACTTC. Its protein is CASSLAGLGETQYF. The whole variable domain, remainder taken from reference TRBV7-7 and TRBJ2-5, is GAGVSQSPRYKVTKRGQDVTLRCDPISSHATLYWYQQALGQGPEFLTYFNYEAQPDKSGLPSDRFSAERPEGSISTLTIQRTEQRDSAMYRCASSLAGLGETQYFGPGTRLLVL.

This chain joins TRBV28 and TRBJ1-1, with TRBD1 matching over 9 bases. The CDR3 spans 17 residues. From germline, CDR1 is MDHEN and CDR2 SYDVKM. V dropped 10 bases and J dropped 4; count of bases not matched to a gene: 19. The chain's CDR3 is CATYLTGGAWLTTEAFF. The CDR3 region has the DNA TGTGCCACCTACCTAACAGGGGGCGCGTGGCTGACCACTGAAGCTTTCTTT.

Details on this clonotype: In this CDR3 the conserved last residue, phenylalanine or tryptophan, is missing, so a read error is likely. The V call is TRBV6-1, the J call TRBJ2-3, with D perhaps matching TRBD1 (5 bases). The CDR3 length is 12 residues. The V gene's germline CDR1 is MNHNS and CDR2 SASEGT. V gave up 6 bases and J gave up 2 bases, with 6 bases separating them. The CDR3 region is CASRGDTDTQYS. The CDR3 DNA follows: TGTGCCAGCAGAGGGGACACAGATACGCAGTATTCT.

The sample holds a few counts of this clonotype. The CDR3 protein is CASSTFNRPTDTQYF. For the CDR3, the DNA is TGTGCCAGCAGTACCTTTAACAGGCCCACAGATACGCAGTATTTT. V gene TRBV12-3 or TRBV12-4 combines with J gene TRBJ2-3; TRBD1 might be the D (5 bases). The length of the CDR3 is 15 residues. Trimming took 5 bases from V and 2 from J, leaving 14 bases between them.

This clonotype was picked up many times. The rearrangement links TRBV6-5 to TRBJ1-2; 8 positions match TRBD1. Germline assignment: CDR1 MNHEY and CDR2 SVGAGI. Trimming at V came to 0 bases and at J to 6 bases, leaving 3 bases not matched to a gene. The CDR3 consists of 14 residues. This chain's CDR3 is CASSYSSGGDGYTF. CDR3 DNA sequence: TGTGCCAGCAGTTACTCTTCAGGGGGCGATGGCTACACCTTC.

The V gene is TRBV24-1, the J gene TRBJ2-1; no definite D call. Germline V gives CDR1 KGHDR, CDR2 SFDVKD. Trimming cost V 0 bases and J 10 bases, with 15 bases left between them. The CDR3 consists of 15 residues. DNA for the CDR3: TGTGCCACCAGTGATTTGCAAGGTGTGGGATACGAGCAGTTCTTC. Its protein is CATSDLQGVGYEQFF.

This clonotype was observed at least ten times. V usage is TRBV10-3 and J usage is TRBJ2-5; 8 nucleotides match TRBD1. V gave up 6 bases and J gave up 1 base; unmatched junction bases: 7. Per the germline V gene, CDR1 is ENHRY and CDR2 is SYGVKD. The CDR3 has 15 amino acids. In DNA, the CDR3 is TGTGCCATCAGGCCGGGACAGGACCCCCAAGAGACCCAGTACTTC. It encodes CAIRPGQDPQETQYF.

This clonotype was seen a few times. The rearrangement links TRBV18 to TRBJ2-3; D ambiguous. Germline-derived CDR1 and CDR2 are KGHSH and LQKENI. Trimming took off 0 bases at V and 4 bases at J, with 8 bases between the two ends. CDR3 size: 14 residues. CDR3 sequence reads: CASSPPGLPDTQYF. The CDR3 region has the DNA TGTGCCAGCTCACCACCGGGCTTACCAGATACGCAGTATTTT.